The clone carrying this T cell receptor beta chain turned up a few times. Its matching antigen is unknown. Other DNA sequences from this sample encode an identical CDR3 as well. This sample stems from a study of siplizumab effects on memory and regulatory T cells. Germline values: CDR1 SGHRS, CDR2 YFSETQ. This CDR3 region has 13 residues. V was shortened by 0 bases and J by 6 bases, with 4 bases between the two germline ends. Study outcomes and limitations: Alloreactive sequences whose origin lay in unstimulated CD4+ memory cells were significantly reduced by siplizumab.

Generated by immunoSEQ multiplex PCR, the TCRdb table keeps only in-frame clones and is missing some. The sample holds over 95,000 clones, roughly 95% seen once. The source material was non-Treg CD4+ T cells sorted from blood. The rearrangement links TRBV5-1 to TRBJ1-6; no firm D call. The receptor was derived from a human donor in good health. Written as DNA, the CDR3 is TGCGCCAGCAGCTTGGAGAGTAATTCACCCCTCCACTTT. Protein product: CASSLESNSPLHF.